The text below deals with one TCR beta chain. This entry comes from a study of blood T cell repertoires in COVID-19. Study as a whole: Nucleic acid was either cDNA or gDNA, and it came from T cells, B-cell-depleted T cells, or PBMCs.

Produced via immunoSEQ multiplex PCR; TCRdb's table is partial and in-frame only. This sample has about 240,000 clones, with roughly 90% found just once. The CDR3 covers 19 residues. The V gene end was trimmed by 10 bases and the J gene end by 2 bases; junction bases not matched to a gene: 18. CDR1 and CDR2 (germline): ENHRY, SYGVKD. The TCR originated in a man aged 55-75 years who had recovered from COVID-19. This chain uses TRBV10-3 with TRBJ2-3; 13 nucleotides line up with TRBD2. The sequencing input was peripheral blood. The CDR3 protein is CAKGGGEGLAGELTDTQYF. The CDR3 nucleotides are TGTGCCAAGGGTGGGGGCGAAGGACTAGCGGGGGAACTCACAGATACGCAGTATTTT.